This T cell receptor beta chain was captured in a study of Ad26.COV2.S vaccination and SARS-CoV-2 variants. Study context: Ad26.COV2.S, an intramuscular injection, was given once or twice 56 days apart. Study findings and constraints: Vaccine and placebo recipients had comparable breadth of non-spike TCRs. Placebo recipients trailed vaccine recipients in spike-specific TCR breadth.

The treatment here: around 19 received Ad26.COV2.S at low or high dose, single or two shots; five or six received placebo; per-sample allocation not given. Material that was analyzed had been drawn on day 63 after the first vaccine or placebo injection. Clones were sequenced by immunoSEQ multiplex PCR, and TCRdb holds only the in-frame ones, with some missing. This sample has 350,000 to 400,000 clones, with 80% to 90% found just once. The germline V gene encodes CDR1 MDHEN and CDR2 SYDVKM. V was clipped by 8 bases and J by 4 bases; unmatched bases: 9. The CDR3 runs to 14 residues. On this clone itself: Antigen unknown.

The chain has TRBV28 and TRBJ1-2; 8 nucleotides line up with TRBD1. The sequencing used peripheral blood, collected in a trial of Ad26.COV2.S vaccine versus placebo. The clonotype was recovered from a person aged 18 to 59 who received the Ad26.COV2.S COVID-19 vaccine or a placebo. The DNA of the CDR3 is TGTGCCAGCGATCCCGGACAGGGAGGCTATGGCTACACCTTC. It codes for CASDPGQGGYGYTF.